The 17 T cell receptor beta chains below were found in one sample sequenced in a study of CD8 T cells in Susac syndrome. The RNA input was about 0.5 to 1 ug, and it was reverse transcribed with random hexamers. TCRdb re-called the immunoSEQ multiplex PCR reads with MiXCR, one entry per CDR3 protein. The sample includes roughly 190,000 distinct CDR3 sequences, roughly 92% of them seen just once. The sequenced sample consisted of CD4+ T cells from PBMCs. Receptors originate from a human donor in good health.

V is TRBV5-4 and J is TRBJ2-5; TRBD1 might be the D (6 bases). With 2 bases removed from V and 1 base from J, the gap between germline ends came to 15 bases. This CDR3 region has 16 residues. The germline gives CDR1 SGHNT, CDR2 YYREEE (reference sequence). CDR3 sequence: CASSLALTGPQETQYF. The CDR3 DNA is TGTGCCAGCAGCTTAGCCCTGACAGGACCCCAAGAGACCCAGTACTTC.

The chain carries TRBV28 and TRBJ1-2, with a weak D call TRBD1 (6 bases). V lost 5 bases and J 10 bases, leaving 14 bases between the germline ends. Germline CDR1 and CDR2: MDHEN and SYDVKM. CDR3 length: 12 residues. CDR3 nucleotides: TGTGCCAGCAGTCTCCCCGGGACACCCTACACCTTC. Translation gives CASSLPGTPYTF.

The chain has TRBV28 and TRBJ2-2, with a tentative D call TRBD2 (6 bases). Trimming pared 8 bases from V and 4 bases from J, leaving 23 bases between. Germline lookup yields CDR1 MDHEN and CDR2 SYDVKM. This CDR3 has 17 amino acids. CDR3 sequence reads: CASGFQPGGQGTGELFF. The CDR3 coding sequence is TGTGCCAGCGGGTTTCAACCCGGGGGTCAGGGCACCGGGGAGCTGTTTTTT.

This chain connects TRBV21-1 to TRBJ2-5; the DNA was not used to check the table's D call, TRBD1. TRBV21-1 counts as a pseudogene. The CDR3 loop spans 17 amino acids. DNA for the CDR3: TGTGCCAGCAGCAAAGACCAAGCCGGGACAGGGGAAGAGACCCAGTACTTC. Protein: CASSKDQAGTGEETQYF.

The genes are TRBV28 and TRBJ1-2, with TRBD1 as a possible D gene (6 bases). Germline CDR1 and CDR2: MDHEN and SYDVKM. V gave up 10 bases and J gave up 8 bases, with 17 bases separating them. The CDR3 consists of 12 residues. The CDR3 region has the DNA TGTGCCACCGTGCGGGGGCTTGGGGGCTACACCTTC. It specifies CATVRGLGGYTF.

The chain links TRBV27 to TRBJ2-4; tentatively, D is TRBD2 (7 bases). Germline V CDR1 and CDR2: MNHEY, SMNVEV (reference sequence). Trimming took 5 bases from V and 11 from J, leaving 19 bases between them. The CDR3 loop spans 14 amino acids. CDR3 sequence (DNA): TGTGCCAGCAGTGAAAGGACTAGGACAGCACTTCAGTACTTC. Translated, it gives CASSERTRTALQYF.

The chain uses TRBV4-1 and TRBJ2-7; 7 nucleotides match TRBD2. The V gene end was trimmed by 4 bases and the J gene end by 3 bases; junction bases not matched to a gene: 21. This CDR3 has 19 residues. CDR1 is MGHRA, CDR2 YSYEKL, per germline. Written as DNA, the CDR3 is TGCGCCAGCAGCCCTCTCGGGGGAGGGGCAAAAGGGAATGACTACGAGCAGTACTTC. This sequence encodes CASSPLGGGAKGNDYEQYF.

The sample holds a few counts of this clonotype. The chain recombines TRBV25-1 with TRBJ1-1; D is uncertain. The CDR3 is made up of 13 amino acids. Deletions cut 5 bases from V and 1 base from J, with 8 bases between. The V gene's germline CDR1 is MGHDK and CDR2 SYGVNS. The CDR3 loop reads CASSLPGNTEAFF. The CDR3 DNA reads as TGTGCCAGCAGTCTTCCAGGGAACACTGAAGCTTTCTTT.

This clonotype was detected only a few times. The V and J genes are TRBV6-5 and TRBJ2-7; 9 bases agree with TRBD1. Unmatched junction bases numbered 4, after V lost 5 bases and J lost 2 bases. Germline CDR1 reads MNHEY; CDR2 reads SVGAGI. The CDR3 runs to 14 residues. The CDR3 DNA reads TGTGCCAGCAGTCGCGGGACAGGGCCCTACGAGCAGTACTTC. It specifies CASSRGTGPYEQYF.

The chain couples TRBV2 to TRBJ2-5, with unresolved D. The CDR3 is 13 residues long. Trimming shortened V by 3 bases and J by 5 bases, and 10 bases separated the two germline ends. Germline CDR1 SNHLY, CDR2 FYNNEI. CDR3 bases: TGTGCCAGCAGTGACATGGCGCGGGAGACCCAGTACTTC. Amino acids: CASSDMARETQYF.

CDR3: CASSLAGTGAYEQYF. The CDR3 bases are TGTGCCAGCAGCTTAGCAGGGACAGGGGCATACGAGCAGTACTTC. The genes are TRBV7-9 and TRBJ2-7; 10 nucleotides match TRBD1. This CDR3 has 15 amino acids. With V trimmed by 0 bases and J by 4 bases, 3 bases remained unmatched. Germline CDR1 SEHNR, CDR2 FQNEAQ (reference sequence).

V and J are TRBV13 and TRBJ2-1, with D perhaps TRBD1 or TRBD2 (5 bases each). Trimming removed 5 bases from V and 10 bases from J, with 24 bases in between. The CDR3 contains 16 residues. The germline CDR1 and CDR2 sequences are PRHDT and FYEKMQ (reference sequence). Here the CDR3 DNA reads TGTGCCAGCAGCCTAGAGGGGCGGGTCCGGGCGCGGGAGCAGTTCTTC. Translated, it gives CASSLEGRVRAREQFF.

This sequence joins TRBV6-5 and TRBJ1-3; tentative D call: TRBD1 (6 bases). Germline-derived CDR1 and CDR2 are MNHEY and SVGAGI. The CDR3 contains 16 residues. Between the trimmed V and J ends, which lost 2 bases and 0 bases, there was a span of 11 bases. CDR3 coding DNA: TGTGCCAGCAGTTACACGAGGACAGCCTCTGGAAACACCATATATTTT. This gives the protein CASSYTRTASGNTIYF.

This clonotype was observed once. The chain couples TRBV7-3 to TRBJ2-5; D may correspond to TRBD1 or TRBD2 (6 bases each). The V end lost 3 bases, the J end lost 4 bases, and 15 bases lay between the germline ends. The CDR3 runs to 15 residues. Germline loops: CDR1 SGHTA, CDR2 FQGTGA. CDR3 DNA sequence: TGTGCCAGCAGCTTTCGGGGGCATTCCCGAGAGACCCAGTACTTC. Translated: CASSFRGHSRETQYF.

V is TRBV5-4 and J is TRBJ2-3, with TRBD2 identical over 9 bases. V trimming: 4 bases; J trimming: 1 base; junction bases outside the gene matches: 16. The CDR3 is 19 amino acids. Germline V gene sequence: CDR1 SGHNT, CDR2 YYREEE (reference sequence). CDR3 DNA sequence: TGTGCCAGCAGCGCGGGGGGGACTAGTGCCCCCCTAGGCACAGATACGCAGTATTTT. Its protein is CASSAGGTSAPLGTDTQYF. The variable domain in full, completed from reference TRBV5-4 and TRBJ2-3, reads ETGVTQSPTHLIKTRGQQVTLRCSSQSGHNTVSWYQQALGQGPQFIFQYYREEENGRGNFPPRFSGLQFPNYSSELNVNALELDDSALYLCASSAGGTSAPLGTDTQYFGPGTRLTVL.

This clonotype was counted once. The chain is built from TRBV18 and TRBJ1-1; 9 nucleotides line up with TRBD1. The CDR3 runs to 14 residues. The V gene end was trimmed by 3 bases and the J gene end by 3 bases; junction bases not matched to a gene: 2. The germline gives CDR1 KGHSH, CDR2 LQKENI. The chain's CDR3 is CASSPRDRDTEAFF. The CDR3 DNA is TGTGCCAGCTCACCCAGGGACAGGGACACTGAAGCTTTCTTT.

This rearrangement joins TRBV3-1 to TRBJ1-2; D is undetermined. This CDR3 has 13 residues. V was cut by 4 bases and J by 8 bases, with 14 bases left in between. The germline gives CDR1 LGHDT, CDR2 YNNKEL (reference sequence). CDR3 nucleotide sequence: TGTGCCAGCAGCCTGGGCGGGGATAAAGGCTACACCTTC. Translation: CASSLGGDKGYTF.